The 28 T cell receptor beta chains reported below all come from one sample, sequenced in a study of shared clonotypes between healthy human individuals. Sequencing used immunoSEQ multiplex PCR; TCRdb keeps in-frame clones, though not all of them. The data contain millions of clones, over 85% of them seen just once; the ten biggest clones take up around 1.1%. Cells designated naive CD8 were CD45RO-negative and were positively selected for CCR7, with terminally differentiated effector memory CD45RA+ cells excluded. Input material: naive CD8+ T cells sorted from blood. The receptors stem from a man younger than 30 in good health.

CDR3 protein: CASSLRGPRREQYF. The CDR3 nucleotides read TGTGCCAGCAGTTTAAGAGGACCGCGGCGCGAGCAGTACTTC. V is TRBV28 and J is TRBJ2-7; D is undetermined. This CDR3 spans 14 amino acids. Trimming pared 2 bases from V and 6 bases from J, leaving 14 bases between. Germline CDR1 and CDR2: MDHEN and SYDVKM.

Comment on this clone: Other DNA sequences in the same sample also yield this CDR3. V usage is TRBV6-5 and J usage is TRBJ2-5, with 8 nucleotides matching TRBD1. CDR1 is MNHEY and CDR2 is SVGAGI in the germline V gene. The J segment lost 5 bases and the V segment lost 1 base, leaving 0 bases of the junction unmatched. There are 13 residues in the CDR3. The DNA of the CDR3 is TGTGCCAGCAGTTACTACAGGGGGGAGACCCAGTACTTC. Amino acid sequence: CASSYYRGETQYF.

The rearrangement links TRBV7-9 to TRBJ2-3; a possible D gene is TRBD2 (6 bases). The germline gives CDR1 SEHNR, CDR2 FQNEAQ (reference sequence). The CDR3 covers 16 residues. V lost 3 bases and J lost 0, with 13 bases in between. The CDR3 protein is CASSFLGGGSTDTQYF. In nucleotides, the CDR3 is TGTGCCAGCAGCTTCCTCGGGGGTGGTAGCACAGATACGCAGTATTTT.

The chain combines TRBV13 with TRBJ2-7, with 7 bases that match TRBD2. The length of the CDR3 is 14 residues. Germline values: CDR1 PRHDT, CDR2 FYEKMQ (reference sequence). J gave up 0 bases and V 7 bases, and 6 bases lay outside the gene matches. CDR3 DNA: TGTGCCAGCACCTCCAGGGAGGGCTCCTACGAGCAGTACTTC. It is translated as CASTSREGSYEQYF.

Notes on this clone: This CDR3 is also generated by other DNA sequences in the sample. V gene TRBV7-6 combines with J gene TRBJ1-3, with a possible D match to TRBD1 (5 bases). This CDR3 is 15 amino acids long. V was trimmed by 3 bases and J by 0 bases, leaving 9 bases between them. Germline V gives CDR1 SGHVS, CDR2 FNYEAQ. CDR3 region: CASSLDTSSGNTIYF. The CDR3 DNA follows: TGTGCCAGCAGCTTGGACACTTCCTCTGGAAACACCATATATTTT. Complete variable domain (other parts from reference TRBV7-6 and TRBJ1-3): GAGVSQSPRYKVTKRGQDVALRCDPISGHVSLYWYRQALGQGPEFLTYFNYEAQQDKSGLPNDRFSAERPEGSISTLTIQRTEQRDSAMYRCASSLDTSSGNTIYFGEGSWLTVV.

The genes are TRBV2 and TRBJ2-3; the match to TRBD1 covers 8 bases. This CDR3 is 15 amino acids long. Looked up from germline, CDR1 is SNHLY and CDR2 is FYNNEI. V shed 5 bases, J shed 0 bases, and the junction held 4 bases outside the gene matches. The CDR3 DNA reads TGTGCCAGCAGTAAATACAGGGGGAGCACAGATACGCAGTATTTT. This encodes CASSKYRGSTDTQYF.

The chain is built from TRBV7-8 and TRBJ1-5; a possible D gene is TRBD1 (5 bases). Trimming stripped 4 bases from V and 7 bases from J, with 17 bases between. There are 15 residues in the CDR3. CDR1 is SGHVS and CDR2 is FQNEAQ in the germline V gene. CDR3 nucleotides: TGTGCCAGCAGCTCCTGGGGGGGTGGCGGGCAGCCCCAGCATTTT. Translating it yields CASSSWGGGGQPQHF.

The gene calls are TRBV28 and TRBJ2-1; D possibly corresponds to TRBD2 (5 bases). The CDR3 has 15 residues. Germline V gene lookup returns CDR1 MDHEN and CDR2 SYDVKM. V was trimmed by 2 bases and J by 7 bases, leaving 15 bases between them. In DNA form, the CDR3 reads TGTGCCAGCAGTTTACGAACTAGAGTGGGGAATGAGCAGTTCTTC. Protein product: CASSLRTRVGNEQFF.

The CDR3 spells CAWSTDRGEQYF. The CDR3 DNA follows: TGTGCCTGGAGTACCGACAGGGGCGAGCAGTACTTC. The chain employs TRBV30 and TRBJ2-7; 8 bases map to TRBD1. CDR3 size: 12 residues. J gave up 6 bases and V 2 bases, and 3 bases lay outside the gene matches. Looked up from germline, CDR1 is GTSNPN and CDR2 is SVGIG (reference sequence).

Turning to this clone: Other DNA variants within this sample encode the same CDR3. As DNA, the CDR3 is TGTGCCACCAGCAGAGCTCGGGGGACAACTAATGAAAAACTGTTTTTT. This codes for CATSRARGTTNEKLFF. The genes are TRBV15 and TRBJ1-4; tentatively, D is TRBD1 (5 bases). This CDR3 region has 16 residues. The germline V gene has CDR1 LNHNV and CDR2 YYDKDF (reference sequence). Trimming shortened V by 1 base and J by 0 bases, and 9 bases separated the two germline ends.

The chain recombines TRBV19 with TRBJ1-3; D may be TRBD1 (5 bases). Germline assignment: CDR1 LNHDA and CDR2 SQIVND (reference sequence). V was cut by 6 bases and J by 0 bases, with 12 bases left in between. CDR3 length: 15 residues. This CDR3 reads CASSPGASSGNTIYF. The CDR3 DNA reads TGTGCCAGTAGCCCCGGGGCAAGCTCTGGAAACACCATATATTTT. The full variable domain, its missing parts supplied by reference TRBV19 and TRBJ1-3, is DGGITQSPKYLFRKEGQNVTLSCEQNLNHDAMYWYRQDPGQGLRLIYYSQIVNDFQKGDIAEGYSVSREKKESFPLTVTSAQKNPTAFYLCASSPGASSGNTIYFGEGSWLTVV.

The chain uses TRBV7-9 and TRBJ2-5; no clear D. Germline assignment: CDR1 SEHNR and CDR2 FQNEAQ (reference sequence). The CDR3 is 16 amino acids. V dropped 5 bases and J dropped 5 bases, with 21 bases sitting between them. CDR3 region: CASSPPFGVLGETQYF. In DNA form, the CDR3 reads TGTGCCAGCAGCCCCCCGTTTGGGGTCCTAGGTGAGACCCAGTACTTC.

The rearrangement joins TRBV4-3 to TRBJ2-7; TRBD1 might be the D (6 bases). The length of the CDR3 is 15 residues. V was cut by 3 bases and J by 2 bases, with 14 bases left in between. CDR1 and CDR2 from the germline V gene are LGHNA and YSLEER. DNA for the CDR3: TGCGCCAGCAGCCAGGTGATGGGGGCCACCTACGAGCAGTACTTC. This codes for CASSQVMGATYEQYF.

The chain links TRBV7-9 to TRBJ2-7; 10 bases fit TRBD1. The CDR3 is 15 residues long. Per the germline V gene, CDR1 is SEHNR and CDR2 is FQNEAQ (reference sequence). The trim removed 1 base at V and 5 bases at J, leaving 5 bases unmatched. The CDR3 reads CASSLVTGGVDEQYF. For the CDR3, the DNA is TGTGCCAGCAGCTTAGTGACAGGGGGCGTAGACGAGCAGTACTTC.

The V call is TRBV27, the J call TRBJ2-1; unclear D gene. Germline lookup yields CDR1 MNHEY and CDR2 SMNVEV (reference sequence). The CDR3 length is 13 residues. V lost 2 bases, J lost 3 bases, and 5 bases lay in between. This CDR3 is CASSLDNYNEQFF. The CDR3 DNA reads as TGTGCCAGCAGTTTAGACAACTACAATGAGCAGTTCTTC.

This chain connects TRBV5-4 to TRBJ2-2, with D perhaps TRBD1 (5 bases). Germline V gives CDR1 SGHNT, CDR2 YYREEE (reference sequence). Trimming took 4 bases from V and 6 from J, leaving 13 bases between them. The CDR3 has 14 amino acids. The CDR3: CASSAGFMAGELFF. For the CDR3, the DNA is TGTGCCAGCAGCGCAGGGTTTATGGCCGGGGAGCTGTTTTTT.

V is TRBV2 and J is TRBJ2-7, with 8 bases matching TRBD1. V was pared by 8 bases and J by 5 bases, with 11 bases of the junction left unmatched. Germline loops: CDR1 SNHLY, CDR2 FYNNEI. This CDR3 comprises 14 residues. The CDR3 region has the DNA TGTGCCAGCCAACAGGGGACAGGAATGAACGAGCAGTACTTC. It encodes CASQQGTGMNEQYF.

The chain joins TRBV25-1 to TRBJ2-1; D possibly corresponds to TRBD2 (6 bases). The CDR3 length is 15 residues. CDR1 and CDR2 (germline): MGHDK, SYGVNS. The V and J ends lost 3 bases and 7 bases respectively, with 16 bases between them. CDR3 residues: CASSDPGLRGNEQFF. The CDR3 DNA is TGTGCCAGCAGTGACCCGGGACTTCGCGGTAATGAGCAGTTCTTC.

DNA of the CDR3: TGTGCCAGCAGCCAAGGGCTAGCGGTCGGGGAGCTGTTTTTT. Amino acid sequence: CASSQGLAVGELFF. The gene calls are TRBV14 and TRBJ2-2, with 7 bases fitting TRBD2. The CDR3 loop spans 14 amino acids. CDR1 and CDR2 from the germline V gene are SGHDN and FVKESK. V shed 1 base and J 7 bases; nucleotides not matched to a gene: 3.

The rearrangement uses TRBV7-3 and TRBJ2-1; D may be TRBD2 (6 bases). Per the germline V gene, CDR1 is SGHTA and CDR2 is FQGTGA. The ends were cut back, 0 bases at V and 6 bases at J, with 12 bases in the middle. CDR3 size: 15 residues. The CDR3 DNA follows: TGTGCCAGCAGCTTAACCCCCGGGGACTCCAATGAGCAGTTCTTC. Translating it yields CASSLTPGDSNEQFF.

The chain combines TRBV6-5 with TRBJ2-7, with TRBD1 identical over 7 bases. V shed 4 bases, J shed 5 bases, and the junction held 8 bases outside the gene matches. The CDR3 sequence is 14 residues long. Germline CDR1 is MNHEY and CDR2 is SVGAGI. CDR3 sequence: CASSSTGEGDEQYF. DNA of the CDR3: TGTGCCAGCAGTTCAACAGGGGAAGGCGACGAGCAGTACTTC.

J is TRBJ2-3 and V is TRBV23-1, with TRBD1 matching over 8 bases. TRBV23-1 has ORF status, its function being uncertain. The trim removed 0 bases at V and 2 bases at J, leaving 4 bases unmatched. The length of the CDR3 is 16 residues. The CDR3 spells CASSQSRQGSTDTQYF. DNA of the CDR3: TGCGCCAGCAGTCAATCCCGACAGGGGTCCACAGATACGCAGTATTTT.

About this clone: Other DNA sequences in the sample encode the same CDR3. The genes are TRBV6-6 and TRBJ2-7; D is unresolved. Deletions cut 6 bases from V and 3 bases from J, with 12 bases between. The CDR3 consists of 13 residues. The germline V gene has CDR1 MNHNY and CDR2 SVGAGI (reference sequence). CDR3 sequence reads: CASSYGSLYEQYF. The CDR3 nucleotides are TGTGCCAGCAGCTACGGGTCACTCTACGAGCAGTACTTC.

This clone was seen just once. The chain has TRBV15 and TRBJ1-2; 8 bases map to TRBD1. Germline V gene lookup returns CDR1 LNHNV and CDR2 YYDKDF (reference sequence). This CDR3 is 12 amino acids long. The ends lost 7 bases at V and 8 bases at J; junction bases unmatched: 6. In DNA, the CDR3 is TGTGCCACCACCACGACAGGGGACGGCTACACCTTC. Encoded protein: CATTTTGDGYTF.

This sequence joins TRBV28 and TRBJ1-1; the D gene is possibly TRBD1 (6 bases). CDR1 and CDR2 from the germline V gene are MDHEN and SYDVKM. CDR3 length equals 13 residues. V dropped 2 bases and J dropped 3 bases, with 7 bases sitting between them. The CDR3 coding sequence is TGTGCCAGCAGTTTAGCAGGGGACACTGAAGCTTTCTTT. It yields the protein CASSLAGDTEAFF.

This chain connects TRBV2 to TRBJ1-1; D unresolved. The CDR3 contains 13 residues. Germline V lookup: CDR1 SNHLY, CDR2 FYNNEI. Between the trimmed V and J ends, which lost 10 bases and 0 bases, there was a span of 12 bases. CDR3 in amino acids: CAIAVYMNTEAFF. CDR3 coding DNA: TGTGCCATTGCGGTGTACATGAACACTGAAGCTTTCTTT.

Comment on this clone: Other DNA variants within this sample encode the same CDR3. The chain's CDR3 is CASSLPLGDTQYF. Written as DNA, the CDR3 is TGTGCCAGCAGCTTACCCCTTGGGGATACGCAGTATTTT. The chain links TRBV7-9 to TRBJ2-3; no clear D. There are 13 residues in the CDR3. The V end lost 2 bases, the J end lost 6 bases, and 9 bases lay between the germline ends. The germline V gene has CDR1 SEHNR and CDR2 FQNEAQ (reference sequence).

This chain joins TRBV19 and TRBJ2-7; D call uncertain. The germline CDR1 and CDR2 sequences are LNHDA and SQIVND (reference sequence). The CDR3 spans 13 residues. Trimming left V 0 bases short and J 2 bases short, with 5 bases between. In nucleotides, the CDR3 is TGTGCCAGTAGTATAGATCTAGCCTACGAGCAGTACTTC. This gives the protein CASSIDLAYEQYF. Filled out from reference TRBV19 and TRBJ2-7, the complete variable domain reads DGGITQSPKYLFRKEGQNVTLSCEQNLNHDAMYWYRQDPGQGLRLIYYSQIVNDFQKGDIAEGYSVSREKKESFPLTVTSAQKNPTAFYLCASSIDLAYEQYFGPGTRLTVT.